These 22 T cell receptor beta chains came from one sample sequenced in a study of T cell clonality in common variable immunodeficiency. Clones were sequenced by immunoSEQ multiplex PCR, and TCRdb holds only the in-frame ones, with some missing. The sample presents around 45,000 clones, none singletons. Sequencing was done on a sample of peripheral blood mononuclear cells. These receptor sequences come from a person aged 18-70 years in good health.

There are many counts of this clone. The read falls 3 residues short of the CDR3 end, and the missing part is taken from the germline J gene. V gene TRBV14 combines with J gene TRBJ2-1; 8 bases are shared with TRBD2. The germline gives CDR1 SGHDN, CDR2 FVKESK. The CDR3 sequence is 14 residues long. The ends lost 6 bases at V and 8 bases at J; junction bases unmatched: 9. Incomplete CDR3 DNA: TGTGCCAGCAGAGAGCGGGAGAAATTTGATGAG. Translated: CASREREKFDE. The whole CDR3 region reads CASREREKFDEQFF.

This clone was observed many times. The DNA ends 3 residues before the CDR3 does, and the rest of the CDR3 is filled in from the germline J gene. V usage is TRBV29-1 and J usage is TRBJ2-2; 14 bases fit TRBD2. Trimming cost V 4 bases and J 6 bases; bases outside gene matches: 7. This CDR3 has 16 amino acids. Looked up from germline, CDR1 is SQVTM and CDR2 is ANQGSEA. The covered CDR3 bases are TGCAGCGTTGTGGGGGGGACTAGCGGGAGCCCCGGGGAG. Protein product: CSVVGGTSGSPGE. The complete CDR3 sequence is CSVVGGTSGSPGELFF.

This clone was observed many times. The missing CDR3 end, 3 residues past where the read stops, is filled in from the germline J gene. The rearrangement joins TRBV4-1 to TRBJ1-2; TRBD1 is a possible D gene (5 bases). V was shortened by 4 bases and J by 6 bases, with 9 bases between the two germline ends. CDR1 MGHRA and CDR2 YSYEKL come from the germline V gene. The CDR3 contains 12 residues. CDR3 amino acids: CASSPGSHGYTF. The part of the CDR3 DNA that was read is TGCGCCAGCAGCCCAGGGTCGCATGGC.

This clone was picked up many times. Coverage ceases 3 residues before the CDR3 finishes, and the germline J gene fills in the end. The V and J genes are TRBV5-1 and TRBJ1-6; D gene uncertain. This CDR3 has 12 amino acids. CDR1 and CDR2 (germline): SGHRS, YFSETQ. Trimming pared 4 bases from V and 5 bases from J, leaving 4 bases between. The CDR3 region is CASSPDNSPLHF. The DNA read from the CDR3 is TGCGCCAGCAGCCCCGATAATTCACCC.

This clone was observed at least ten times. The read ends 3 residues shy of where the CDR3 ends; the end is completed using the germline J gene. The chain couples TRBV7-8 to TRBJ1-3; D possibly corresponds to TRBD1 (6 bases). The CDR3 has 13 residues. CDR1 and CDR2 from the germline V gene are SGHVS and FQNEAQ. V was trimmed by 6 bases and J by 3 bases, leaving 9 bases between them. The CDR3 DNA, read in part, is TGTGCCAGCAGACGACAGGATGGAAACACC. This sequence encodes CASRRQDGNT. The full-length CDR3 reads as CASRRQDGNTIYF. Using reference TRBV7-8 and TRBJ1-3 for the parts outside the CDR3, the full variable domain is GAGVSQSPRYKVAKRGQDVALRCDPISGHVSLFWYQQALGQGPEFLTYFQNEAQLDKSGLPSDRFFAERPEGSVSTLKIQRTQQEDSAVYLCASRRQDGNTIYFGEGSWLTVV.

Remarks on this clone: The read is 3 residues too short to cover the CDR3 end, so that end is filled in from the germline J gene. This chain joins TRBV13 and TRBJ2-1, with TRBD2 as a possible D gene (7 bases). Germline V gene lookup returns CDR1 PRHDT and CDR2 FYEKMQ (reference sequence). This CDR3 spans 16 amino acids. The V gene lost 3 bases and the J gene lost 6 bases, with 18 bases spanning the gap. This CDR3 is CASSLESSGGGNEQFF. CDR3 DNA, as far as it was read: TGTGCCAGCAGCTTGGAATCTAGCGGAGGGGGCAATGAG.

About this clone itself: The CDR3 is cut off 3 residues early in the read; its end comes from the germline J gene. The chain uses TRBV18 and TRBJ2-2; tentative D call: TRBD1 (6 bases). Trimming pared 6 bases from V and 6 bases from J, leaving 8 bases between. This CDR3 contains 12 residues. The germline gives CDR1 KGHSH, CDR2 LQKENI. The CDR3 loop is CASSQGSGELFF. The part of the CDR3 DNA that was read is TGTGCCAGCTCTCAGGGGTCCGGGGAG. Complete variable domain (other parts from reference TRBV18 and TRBJ2-2): NAGVMQNPRHLVRRRGQEARLRCSPMKGHSHVYWYRQLPEEGLKFMVYLQKENIIDESGMPKERFSAEFPKEGPSILRIQQVVRGDSAAYFCASSQGSGELFFGEGSRLTVL.

This clone was observed many times. The read ends 3 residues shy of where the CDR3 ends; the end is completed using the germline J gene. This chain links TRBV6-1 with TRBJ1-5; 10 bases are a match to TRBD1. This CDR3 contains 15 residues. Trimming removed 4 bases from V and 7 bases from J; junction bases left unmatched: 7. CDR1 and CDR2 (germline): MNHNS, SASEGT. The CDR3 sequence is CASSGRQGAGQPQHF. The sequenced CDR3 bases are TGTGCCAGCAGTGGGCGACAGGGGGCCGGGCAGCCC.

This clone was counted a few times. Possible read error: a much larger clone is one base away. The read ends 3 residues before the CDR3 terminus; that terminus is restored from the germline J gene. This chain uses TRBV5-1 with TRBJ2-5; 11 bases line up with TRBD2. Looked up from germline, CDR1 is SGHRS and CDR2 is YFSETQ. This CDR3 is built from 16 residues. The sequenced CDR3 bases are TGCGCCAGCAGCTTAGCCGGGACTAGCGGAACAGATACC. Translated, it gives CASSLAGTSGTDT. The CDR3 reads in full as CASSLAGTSGTDTQYF.

This clone has just a few counts. The read is 3 residues too short to cover the CDR3 end, so that end is filled in from the germline J gene. V gene TRBV2 combines with J gene TRBJ1-1; no clear D. V lost 0 bases to trimming and J lost 4 bases, with 12 bases between them. This CDR3 is 15 amino acids long. The germline V gene encodes CDR1 SNHLY and CDR2 FYNNEI. CDR3 DNA (partial): TGTGCCAGCAGTGAAGCGCTTCCAGAGATCACTGAA. Protein sequence: CASSEALPEITE. The complete CDR3 reads CASSEALPEITEAFF. The whole variable domain, remainder taken from reference TRBV2 and TRBJ1-1, is EPEVTQTPSHQVTQMGQEVILRCVPISNHLYFYWYRQILGQKVEFLVSFYNNEISEKSEIFDDQFSVERPDGSNFTLKIRSTKLEDSAMYFCASSEALPEITEAFFGQGTRLTVV.

This clone was seen many times. The read comes to an end 3 residues before the CDR3 does, leaving the germline J gene to fill in the end. The V gene is TRBV29-1, the J gene TRBJ2-3, with 7 bases aligning to TRBD1. V was pared by 6 bases and J by 1 base, with 4 bases of the junction left unmatched. Per germline, CDR1 SQVTM and CDR2 ANQGSEA. The CDR3 length is 13 residues. CDR3 sequence reads: CSVGTDRTDTQYF. The sequenced part of the CDR3 DNA is TGCAGCGTCGGGACAGATCGCACAGATACG.

In this sample, this clone turned up many times. The CDR3 end lies 3 residues beyond the end of the read and is filled in from the germline J gene. V is TRBV5-5 and J is TRBJ2-7; perhaps TRBD2 as D (6 bases). Germline V CDR1 and CDR2: SGHKS, YYEKEE (reference sequence). V lost 1 base and J lost 2, with 10 bases in between. The CDR3 totals 14 residues. The CDR3 bases that were read are TGTGCCAGCAGCTTGTGGGGGGTCCCCTACGAG. This sequence encodes CASSLWGVPYE. The whole CDR3 sequence reads CASSLWGVPYEQYF.

In regard to this clone: The read ends 3 residues before the CDR3 terminus; that terminus is restored from the germline J gene. This rearrangement joins TRBV6-4 to TRBJ2-7, with TRBD1 identical over 7 bases. The CDR3 sequence is 11 residues long. The V gene's germline CDR1 is MRHNA and CDR2 SNTAGT. Incomplete CDR3 DNA: TGTGCAGGGGACAGCACCTACGAG. Amino acids: CAGDSTYE. The full CDR3 sequence reads CAGDSTYEQYF.

This clone was seen ten or more times. The CDR3 is cut off 3 residues early in the read; its end comes from the germline J gene. The rearrangement joins TRBV20-1 to TRBJ2-3, with TRBD1 matching 10 bases. The germline V gene has CDR1 DFQATT and CDR2 SNEGSKA (reference sequence). The junction had 5 bases not matched to a gene; V was cut back by 0 bases and J by 5 bases. The CDR3 spans 15 residues. The chain's CDR3 is CSAREGQGGVDTQYF. CDR3 bases read: TGCAGTGCTAGAGAAGGACAGGGGGGTGTAGATACG.

This clone appeared many times. The read ends 3 residues before the CDR3 terminus; that terminus is restored from the germline J gene. The chain uses TRBV5-1 and TRBJ2-1; 10 nucleotides match TRBD2. The CDR3 covers 19 residues. The germline V gene has CDR1 SGHRS and CDR2 YFSETQ. V lost 0 bases and J lost 4; bases outside the gene matches: 13. CDR3 DNA (partial): TGCGCCAGCAGCTTGGCCCACACAAAGGGACTAGCGCGATACAATGAG. Translated: CASSLAHTKGLARYNE. The full CDR3 protein is CASSLAHTKGLARYNEQFF. The full variable domain, rest sourced from reference TRBV5-1 and TRBJ2-1, is KAGVTQTPRYLIKTRGQQVTLSCSPISGHRSVSWYQQTPGQGLQFLFEYFSETQRNKGNFPGRFSGRQFSNSRSEMNVSTLELGDSALYLCASSLAHTKGLARYNEQFFGPGTRLTVL.

As for this clone: The CDR3 end is not reached by the read, which stops 3 residues before it; the germline J gene fills it in. The V call is TRBV6-4, the J call TRBJ1-2, with TRBD1 as a possible D gene (5 bases). Germline-derived CDR1 and CDR2 are MRHNA and SNTAGT. CDR3 size: 13 residues. The CDR3 sequence: CASRGHYQETYTF. The DNA read from the CDR3 is TGTGCCAGCAGAGGACATTACCAAGAGACC.

This clone was seen many times. The sequenced fragment ends 3 residues before the CDR3 boundary, so the rest is inferred from the germline J gene. The rearrangement links TRBV18 to TRBJ2-1; TRBD2 aligns across 7 bases. Germline CDR1 KGHSH, CDR2 LQKENI. The CDR3 has 14 amino acids. V was clipped by 2 bases and J by 6 bases; unmatched bases: 4. CDR3 sequence reads: CASSPVGLSNEQFF. The DNA read from the CDR3 is TGTGCCAGCTCACCAGTGGGACTAAGCAATGAG.

There are a few counts of this clone. Partial CDR3 DNA: TGCAGTGCTTCCGGGACTAGCGGGAGGGACGAG. Protein sequence: CSASGTSGRDE. The entire CDR3 protein reads CSASGTSGRDEQYF. The chain has TRBV20-1 and TRBJ2-7, with TRBD2 matching over 16 bases. The sequenced fragment ends 3 residues before the CDR3 boundary, so the rest is inferred from the germline J gene. V shed 5 bases, J shed 5 bases, and the junction held 3 bases outside the gene matches. The CDR3 covers 14 residues. Germline assignment: CDR1 DFQATT and CDR2 SNEGSKA (reference sequence).

The table lists this clone with many counts. Read data end 3 residues before the CDR3 end; the end is taken from the germline J gene. The genes are TRBV5-6 and TRBJ1-1; unclear D gene. The CDR3 has 15 residues. Germline V gene sequence: CDR1 SGHDT, CDR2 YYEEEE. Trimming removed 1 base from V and 0 bases from J, with 10 bases in between. CDR3 bases read: TGTGCCAGCAGCTTGTTCCTTAGCTTGAACACTGAA. It encodes CASSLFLSLNTE. Given in full, the CDR3 is CASSLFLSLNTEAFF.

This clone was recorded a few times. The CDR3 sequence is CASSLLDSSLSEQFF. The DNA read from the CDR3 is TGTGCCAGCAGCTTGTTGGACAGCTCACTGTCTGAG. The V and J genes are TRBV5-8 and TRBJ2-1; the D gene is possibly TRBD1 (6 bases). The read falls 3 residues short of the CDR3 end, and the missing part is taken from the germline J gene. Germline V gene lookup returns CDR1 SGHTS and CDR2 YDEGEE. The CDR3 extends over 15 amino acids. With 1 base removed from V and 9 bases from J, the gap between germline ends came to 17 bases.

The table lists this clone with many counts. The junction and the germline gene differ at one end; a read error may be behind it. The CDR3 DNA, read in part, is TGTGCCACCCGCAGAGATCTAGACAGCTCGTATGGC. This encodes CATRRDLDSSYG. The CDR3 as a whole reads CATRRDLDSSYGYTF. The rearrangement links TRBV15 to TRBJ1-2, with a tentative D call TRBD1 (5 bases). The CDR3 goes on 3 residues after the read ends, and that part is filled in from the germline J gene. This CDR3 contains 15 residues. Germline CDR1 reads LNHNV; CDR2 reads YYDKDF (reference sequence).

This clone was recorded many times. The CDR3 extends 3 residues past the end of the read, so its final part is completed from the germline J gene. V is TRBV19 and J is TRBJ1-1; the match to TRBD1 covers 8 bases. CDR1 is LNHDA, CDR2 SQIVND, per germline (reference sequence). Trimming removed 6 bases from V and 6 bases from J; junction bases left unmatched: 15. The CDR3 loop spans 16 amino acids. Incomplete CDR3 DNA: TGTGCCAGTAGCCGCAGGGGGCAGGGGGATGGAGCTGAA. It is translated as CASSRRGQGDGAE. The complete CDR3 protein is CASSRRGQGDGAEAFF.